The clone carrying this T cell receptor beta chain was seen a handful of times. Its matching antigen is unknown. The time point denotes: pre-sensitization, week 0. Described treatment: therapeutic diphenylcyclopropenone sensitization with weekly scalp DPC. V gave up 5 bases and J gave up 3 bases, with 14 bases separating them. The CDR3 totals 14 residues. Per the germline V gene, CDR1 is SNHLY and CDR2 is FYNNEI. TCRdb called the RACE reads again in MiXCR, with one record for every CDR3 protein. The sample holds approximately 60,000 distinct CDR3 sequences, 8% to 10% seen once. The data were taken from a study of human T cells and chemical hapten exposure. Across the study: The upper back received 0.01% DPC by patch testing, with results read at 6 days. Overall study results and limits: No alteration of TCRs above 1 in 1000 frequency was seen with DPC sensitization.

The TCR sequence derives from a man aged 35 to 55 with alopecia areata. Some clones in this sample may be carry-over from other donors' samples. The sample consisted of whole blood, taken in connection with sensitization to the hapten diphenylcyclopropenone (DPC). The J gene is TRBJ2-7, the V gene TRBV2, with D uncertain. The CDR3 spells CASSPIVGFYEQYF. For the CDR3, the DNA is TGTGCCAGCAGTCCTATAGTGGGATTCTACGAGCAGTACTTC.